Many counts were recorded for the clone carrying this T cell receptor beta chain. Amplification targeted the TCR beta CDR3 regions, with RNA transcripts as the source material. First-round RT-PCR employed HTBI primers, with a second-round multiplex PCR after it. TCRdb itself ran the multiplex PCR reads through MiXCR, one entry per CDR3 protein. The sample records about 620,000 distinct CDR3 sequences, about a fifth being singletons. The sample belongs to a study of Graves' ophthalmopathy and Graves' hyperthyroidism. From germline, CDR1 is MNHNS and CDR2 SASEGT. V was clipped by 6 bases and J by 8 bases; unmatched bases: 11. The CDR3 runs to 17 residues.

The source of this sequence is a woman between 18 and 30 years old with stable Graves' hyperthyroidism. Some clones in this sample may be carry-over from other donors' samples. The chain is built from TRBV6-1 and TRBJ1-6, with TRBD1 matching over 12 bases. The sequencing input was peripheral blood. The CDR3 DNA sequence: TGTGCCAGCAGAGCGCCGTTAGGGACAGGGGGCGATTCACCCCTCCACTTT. It encodes CASRAPLGTGGDSPLHF.